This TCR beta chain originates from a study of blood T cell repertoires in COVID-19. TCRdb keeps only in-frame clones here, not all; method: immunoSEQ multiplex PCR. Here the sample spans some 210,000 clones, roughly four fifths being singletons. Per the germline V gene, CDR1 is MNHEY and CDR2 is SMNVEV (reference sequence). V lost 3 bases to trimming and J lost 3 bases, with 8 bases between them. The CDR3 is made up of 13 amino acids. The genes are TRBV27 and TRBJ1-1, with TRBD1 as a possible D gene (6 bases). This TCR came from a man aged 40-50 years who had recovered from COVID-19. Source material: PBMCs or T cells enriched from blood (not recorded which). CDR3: CASSFYRDTEAFF. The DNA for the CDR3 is TGTGCCAGCAGTTTTTACAGGGACACTGAAGCTTTCTTT.